These 27 T cell receptor beta chains were all obtained from the same sample, sequenced in a study of response to subunit inactivated influenza vaccine listed by TCRdb under 2018. The library was built by means of RT-PCR. TCRdb records Illumina HiSeq 2500 as the sequencer. Through fastp at Q25 and MiXCR, TCRdb rebuilt clones from the public reads, retaining in-frame beta chains. Rows with a matching CDR3 protein are joined into one entry that keeps the most common DNA and genes. The sample table contains over 800,000 distinct CDR3 sequences; only one count was recorded for around 20% of them. The top ten clonotypes cover roughly 10% of the sample. The sample here was PBMCs from blood, taken about 5 days after vaccination. The receptors were sampled from a man over 45 who received an inactivated influenza vaccine. Donor details come from another sample of the same person, matched by shared clones.

This clonotype has more than one count but fewer than ten. The chain carries TRBV15 and TRBJ1-2; no firm D call. The germline V gene has CDR1 LNHNV and CDR2 YYDKDF (reference sequence). V was cut by 0 bases and J by 4 bases, with 9 bases left in between. CDR3 length equals 14 residues. This CDR3 reads CATSRDRGFYGYTF. DNA for the CDR3: TGTGCCACCAGCAGAGATAGAGGATTCTATGGCTACACCTTC.

This clonotype has a handful of counts. This chain uses TRBV12-3 or TRBV12-4 with TRBJ2-1; 7 nucleotides agree with TRBD1. V was pared by 5 bases and J by 4 bases, with 5 bases of the junction left unmatched. This CDR3 is 14 amino acids long. The CDR3 DNA reads TGTGCCAGCAGTCATGACAGGGCTTACAATGAGCAGTTCTTC. It encodes CASSHDRAYNEQFF.

This clonotype was seen a handful of times. The rearrangement links TRBV30 to TRBJ2-5; TRBD1 matches 8 bases. V was pared by 4 bases and J by 5 bases, with 9 bases of the junction left unmatched. The length of the CDR3 is 14 residues. Germline assignment: CDR1 GTSNPN and CDR2 SVGIG (reference sequence). The CDR3 DNA reads TGTGCCTGGAAAGGGCCAGGGGGCTTGGAGACCCAGTACTTC. The encoded protein is CAWKGPGGLETQYF.

The chain uses TRBV11-2 and TRBJ2-1; 8 nucleotides match TRBD2. Per germline, CDR1 SGHAT and CDR2 FQNNGV. J was trimmed by 5 bases and V by 0 bases; bases with no gene match: 9. The CDR3 has 17 residues. The CDR3 bases are TGTGCCAGCAGCTTAGAGTATGTAGCGGGGCCCCACAATGAGCAGTTCTTC. It is translated as CASSLEYVAGPHNEQFF.

V gene TRBV28 combines with J gene TRBJ2-1, with TRBD1 matching over 10 bases. V trimming: 3 bases; J trimming: 7 bases; junction bases outside the gene matches: 6. CDR3 length: 15 amino acids. Germline CDR1 MDHEN, CDR2 SYDVKM. CDR3 in DNA: TGTGCCAGCAGTTTCTGGGGACAGGGGTATAATGAGCAGTTCTTC. Its translation is CASSFWGQGYNEQFF.

There are a few counts of this clonotype. The rearrangement links TRBV20-1 to TRBJ2-7; 7 nucleotides agree with TRBD2. This CDR3 contains 15 residues. The V gene end was trimmed by 3 bases and the J gene end by 3 bases; junction bases not matched to a gene: 11. Germline values: CDR1 DFQATT, CDR2 SNEGSKA (reference sequence). In DNA, the CDR3 is TGCAGTGCTAGTCTCGTATTAGGCGGGAGCTACGAGCAGTACTTC. Its protein product is CSASLVLGGSYEQYF.

The chain has TRBV4-3 and TRBJ2-7, with D unresolved. V lost 3 bases, J lost 2 bases, and 8 bases lay in between. CDR3 size: 13 residues. The V gene's germline CDR1 is LGHNA and CDR2 YSLEER. CDR3 residues: CASSHTVTYEQYF. DNA for the CDR3: TGCGCCAGCAGCCACACGGTTACCTACGAGCAGTACTTC.

In this sample, this clonotype turned up many times. The V call is TRBV6-5, the J call TRBJ1-1; D is possibly TRBD1 (5 bases). Germline V gene sequence: CDR1 MNHEY, CDR2 SVGAGI. Trimming cost V 0 bases and J 5 bases, with 7 bases left between them. The length of the CDR3 is 13 residues. CDR3 loop: CASSYSGGTEAFF. DNA of the CDR3: TGTGCCAGCAGTTACTCCGGGGGAACTGAAGCTTTCTTT.

The chain carries TRBV20-1 and TRBJ2-7, with 8 nucleotides matching TRBD2. Germline V gene data show CDR1 as DFQATT and CDR2 as SNEGSKA (reference sequence). V shed 1 base, J shed 0 bases, and the junction held 8 bases outside the gene matches. The CDR3 totals 16 residues. The CDR3 DNA reads TGCAGTGCTAGAGGACGGGAGCGGGGGTTCTCCTACGAGCAGTACTTC. Amino acid sequence: CSARGRERGFSYEQYF.

This clonotype came up a few times. The chain uses TRBV28 and TRBJ2-7, with 7 bases fitting TRBD1. Germline V gene data show CDR1 as MDHEN and CDR2 as SYDVKM. This CDR3 contains 13 residues. V shed 7 bases and J 2 bases; nucleotides not matched to a gene: 5. The CDR3 nucleotides read TGTGCCAGCACCTCTGGACAGGCCTACGAGCAGTACTTC. This encodes CASTSGQAYEQYF.

The chain uses TRBV6-2 or TRBV6-3 and TRBJ2-7; 11 bases agree with TRBD2. Trimming at V came to 2 bases and at J to 3 bases, leaving 12 bases not matched to a gene. CDR1 is MNHEY, CDR2 SVGEGT, per germline. This CDR3 contains 18 residues. The CDR3 bases are TGTGCCAGCAGTTACGGAATAGCGGGAGGGCCTCGGGGCTACGAGCAGTACTTC. This sequence encodes CASSYGIAGGPRGYEQYF.

J is TRBJ1-2 and V is TRBV29-1; tentative D call: TRBD1 (6 bases). Germline CDR1 is SQVTM and CDR2 is ANQGSEA. The V end lost 4 bases, the J end lost 6 bases, and 9 bases lay between the germline ends. This CDR3 region has 11 residues. Written as DNA, the CDR3 is TGCAGCGTTGCTGGGGGCCATGGCTACACCTTC. This sequence encodes CSVAGGHGYTF. Based on the CDR3 plus reference TRBV29-1 and TRBJ1-2, the full variable domain is SAVISQKPSRDICQRGTSLTIQCQVDSQVTMMFWYRQQPGQSLTLIATANQGSEATYESGFVIDKFPISRPNLTFSTLTVSNMSPEDSSIYLCSVAGGHGYTFGSGTRLTVV.

The sample holds a few counts of this clonotype. The chain is built from TRBV4-3 and TRBJ2-2; weak D call: TRBD2 (7 bases). CDR1 and CDR2 from the germline V gene are LGHNA and YSLEER. V lost 3 bases to trimming and J lost 5 bases, with 16 bases between them. This CDR3 is 16 amino acids long. CDR3 region: CASSQEGGADTGELFF. Here the CDR3 DNA reads TGCGCCAGCAGCCAGGAGGGGGGGGCCGATACCGGGGAGCTGTTTTTT.

The chain links TRBV9 to TRBJ2-2, with a possible D match to TRBD1 (6 bases). V dropped 0 bases and J dropped 5 bases, with 8 bases sitting between them. Germline V gene data show CDR1 as SGDLS and CDR2 as YYNGEE. The length of the CDR3 is 14 residues. The CDR3 sequence is CASSVEGETGELFF. The DNA of the CDR3 is TGTGCCAGCAGCGTAGAGGGGGAGACCGGGGAGCTGTTTTTT.

CDR3 sequence: CAWSSLRTARATGELFF. CDR3 DNA sequence: TGTGCCTGGAGTTCCCTCCGGACAGCGAGAGCCACCGGGGAGCTGTTTTTT. This chain joins TRBV30 and TRBJ2-2; maybe TRBD1 (6 bases). The CDR3 length is 17 residues. Trimming left V 2 bases short and J 4 bases short, with 20 bases between. Germline CDR1 GTSNPN, CDR2 SVGIG (reference sequence).

This clonotype occurred a few times. CDR3 bases: TGTGCCAGCAGACCCTGGACAGGGGGCGATGGCTACACCTTC. Its translation: CASRPWTGGDGYTF. The chain is built from TRBV6-1 and TRBJ1-2, with 11 bases matching TRBD1. V gave up 6 bases and J gave up 6 bases; unmatched junction bases: 6. The CDR3 length is 14 residues. Germline V gene lookup returns CDR1 MNHNS and CDR2 SASEGT.

The chain joins TRBV20-1 to TRBJ2-3; TRBD2 aligns across 9 bases. Germline CDR1 reads DFQATT; CDR2 reads SNEGSKA (reference sequence). This CDR3 has 18 residues. V was pared by 5 bases and J by 2 bases, with 17 bases of the junction left unmatched. The CDR3 DNA reads as TGCAGTGCTCTCCGGCTTTATCCTAGCGGGGAACACACAGATACGCAGTATTTT. As protein: CSALRLYPSGEHTDTQYF.

This sequence joins TRBV28 and TRBJ1-4; D not certain. Germline-derived CDR1 and CDR2 are MDHEN and SYDVKM. Trimming shortened V by 2 bases and J by 8 bases, and 6 bases separated the two germline ends. The CDR3 totals 12 residues. Here the CDR3 DNA reads TGTGCCAGCAGTTTAACGACGGAAAAACTGTTTTTT. Its translation: CASSLTTEKLFF.

The rearrangement uses TRBV30 and TRBJ2-3, with D possibly TRBD2 on 7 matching bases. V lost 5 bases and J 3 bases, leaving 18 bases between the germline ends. Germline values: CDR1 GTSNPN, CDR2 SVGIG (reference sequence). The CDR3 loop spans 15 amino acids. The CDR3 bases are TGTGCCTGGGACCCTCGGGGGGCGCGGACAGATACGCAGTATTTT. It codes for CAWDPRGARTDTQYF.

This clonotype has a single count. This chain joins TRBV4-2 and TRBJ2-7; 9 bases line up with TRBD2. Per the germline V gene, CDR1 is LGHNA and CDR2 is YNFKEQ. With 3 bases clipped from V and 5 bases from J, the junction kept 5 bases outside the gene matches. This CDR3 contains 14 residues. The CDR3 region has the DNA TGTGCCAGCAGCCAGCGGGGGGGTTTACACGAGCAGTACTTC. Protein sequence: CASSQRGGLHEQYF.

The chain uses TRBV10-3 and TRBJ2-2; TRBD1 might be the D (5 bases). CDR1 is ENHRY, CDR2 SYGVKD, per germline. V was cut by 4 bases and J by 0 bases, with 9 bases left in between. This CDR3 has 15 residues. The CDR3 sequence: CAISGQTSNTGELFF. CDR3 nucleotides: TGTGCCATCAGTGGACAGACCTCGAACACCGGGGAGCTGTTTTTT.

There are a few counts of this clonotype. The chain joins TRBV9 to TRBJ2-3; the D gene is possibly TRBD1 (6 bases). Germline V gives CDR1 SGDLS, CDR2 YYNGEE. The CDR3 totals 15 residues. V was clipped by 4 bases and J by 2 bases, with 14 bases between them. CDR3 residues: CASSSGTLYTDTQYF. The DNA for the CDR3 is TGTGCCAGCAGCTCCGGGACACTCTACACAGATACGCAGTATTTT.

The V call is TRBV5-8, the J call TRBJ2-1, with D perhaps matching TRBD2 (6 bases). The CDR3 is 16 amino acids. The V gene lost 0 bases and the J gene lost 7 bases, with 17 bases spanning the gap. Germline CDR1 SGHTS, CDR2 YDEGEE. The CDR3 reads CASSLAGGILGNEQFF. In DNA form, the CDR3 reads TGTGCCAGCAGCTTGGCAGGAGGGATTTTAGGGAATGAGCAGTTCTTC.

This clonotype has more than one count but fewer than ten. The chain combines TRBV7-2 with TRBJ2-5; D perhaps matches TRBD2 (7 bases). Germline V gene lookup returns CDR1 SGHTA and CDR2 FQGNSA. Trimming cost V 6 bases and J 4 bases, with 15 bases left between them. The CDR3 spans 14 residues. Here the CDR3 reads CASSSPRGGETQYF. CDR3 coding DNA: TGTGCCAGCAGTTCCCCGAGGGGGGGAGAGACCCAGTACTTC.

This clonotype has ten or more counts. This chain links TRBV10-3 with TRBJ2-5, with D unclear. The CDR3 runs 15 residues. The germline V gene encodes CDR1 ENHRY and CDR2 SYGVKD. The germline V and J ends were trimmed by 0 bases and 1 base, with 9 bases remaining between them. In nucleotides, the CDR3 is TGTGCCATCAGTGAGTCGTGGGCCAGCCAAGAGACCCAGTACTTC. Amino acids: CAISESWASQETQYF.

This chain links TRBV7-2 with TRBJ2-3; no clear D gene. The V end lost 2 bases, the J end lost 3 bases, and 6 bases lay between the germline ends. Germline CDR1 is SGHTA and CDR2 is FQGNSA. The CDR3 consists of 13 residues. The CDR3 here is CASSLKWTDTQYF. DNA for the CDR3: TGTGCCAGCAGCTTAAAATGGACAGATACGCAGTATTTT.

This clonotype was found a few times. V and J are TRBV6-9 and TRBJ2-7, with a weak D call TRBD1 (5 bases). Germline CDR1 is MNHGY and CDR2 is SVAAGI. Trimming removed 7 bases from V and 6 bases from J, with 19 bases in between. This CDR3 comprises 14 residues. In nucleotides, the CDR3 is TGTGCCAGCACCCAAGCCGTTGGGGCAGGCGAGCAGTACTTC. Amino acids: CASTQAVGAGEQYF.